This TCR beta chain was identified during a study of glioma-infiltrating T cells (dated by TCRdb to 2016 to 2017). General notes on the study: Low-grade gliomas were WHO grade II oligodendrogliomas or astrocytomas, and glioblastomas were WHO grade IV tumors sampled at initial rather than recurrent diagnosis. Sequencing of TCR alpha- and beta-chain repertoires was performed on glioma tissue, on non-neoplastic brain tissue, and on matched peripheral blood mononuclear cells. Dexamethasone was administered to glioma patients for six or fewer days before surgery. To gauge divergence between tissue and blood T-cell populations, every tissue-infiltrating repertoire was compared against the peripheral blood repertoire from the same patient. The paired cohort comprised three low-grade glioma patients, eight primary glioblastoma patients and three non-glioma patients contributing non-neoplastic brain tissue. For blood libraries, the target was roughly 4.5- to 11-fold sequencing coverage of about 920,000 peripheral T cells. What the research found in general, with its limitations: VJ-independent divergence between tissue and blood was found to be below expectation in non-neoplastic patients but above expectation in all gliomas, particularly low-grade gliomas. Group comparisons were based on small numbers of patients: three non-neoplastic, three low-grade glioma and about eight glioblastoma patients. Very few CDR3 sequences were shared between tissue and blood, attributed to high CDR3 diversity and limited sampling. Patients with low tissue-blood divergence were marked by a signature set of shared blood CDR3 motifs, and that set was depleted in highly divergent patients.

A note on this clonotype: There is no known antigen for this receptor. Qualities for individual bases were not recorded, and no much larger clone is one base off.

TCR alpha and beta CDR3 regions were amplified with the iRepertoire nested amplicon-rescue multiplex PCR (arm-PCR) platform from RNA. The input for one-step reverse transcription and amplification was roughly 85-400 ng of either tissue mRNA or PBMC total RNA. Following bead purification, Illumina adapters were added by a secondary multiplex PCR, and the libraries were gel-purified between 200 and 400 bp. The libraries contained internal 6-nucleotide barcodes that were used for demultiplexing. Libraries were sequenced on an Illumina MiSeq with 2x220 or 2x250 nucleotide paired-end reads. In the source study's methods: Paired reads were merged using FLASH 1.2.11 and aligned with BWA-MEM to the GRCh37 human genome, and TRA and TRB reads were then extracted. For V and J assignment, an IMGT-derived reference of cassette sequences and CDR3 motifs that included pseudogenes was used. Reads were translated in three frames, and productive CDR3s were defined by a C…FGXG motif without stop codons. A clonotype was defined as a unique combination of a V-J cassette pair and a CDR3 amino acid sequence. Hamming distance filtering was applied to reads, with thresholds set by the sequence error rate of each sample in mapped regions. TCRdb handled the public reads itself, with Q25 trimming in fastp and clone calling in MiXCR, and kept productive beta chains. Rows are unified per CDR3 protein, each entry keeping the most common DNA and genes. The V and J calls shown here were made by TCRdb, not taken from the authors' results. In all, the sample holds approximately 400,000 distinct CDR3 sequences, and 41% of those were seen once. In total, the top ten clones hold 12% of the sample.

The CDR3, from cysteine to phenylalanine, totals 17 residues. CDR3 DNA only is kept here, 51 bases in frame from base 1. CDR1 and CDR2, per the germline V gene, are SGHTA and FQGNSA. Germline trimming amounts to 2 bases on V and 0 bases on J, with 3 as the count of junction bases outside the gene matches. Immediately after resection, surgical brain or tumor specimens were cryofrozen in liquid nitrogen, with peripheral blood cells collected concurrently. Rearrangement joined TRBV7-2 to TRBJ2-1, with 11 central nucleotides matching TRBD2. The sample comprised glioma tissue, nonneoplastic brain tissue, or PBMCs (not recorded which). This TCR was recovered from a human donor with low-grade glioma or glioblastoma, undergoing nonglioma brain surgery, or in good health (not recorded which). The CDR3 has the sequence CASSLSLAGGSYNEQFF. The sequenced DNA: TGTGCCAGCAGCTTATCCCTAGCGGGAGGCTCCTACAATGAGCAGTTCTTC.